The clone carrying this T cell receptor (beta chain) was recorded a few times. These data are taken from a study of blood T cell repertoires in COVID-19. Background on the study: The United States, Italy and Spain provided the acute and convalescent COVID-19 samples. T cells, B-cell-depleted T cells, or PBMCs provided the cDNA or gDNA that served as material.

The ends lost 1 base at V and 2 bases at J; junction bases unmatched: 3. CDR1 and CDR2 from the germline V gene are MGHDK and SYGVNS. The length of the CDR3 is 15 residues. In the original workflow: From reference gene primer amplification, estimates of nucleated cell counts were derived. The repertoire was sequenced with immunoSEQ multiplex PCR; TCRdb's copy has only in-frame clones and lacks some. The V and J calls and clone size come from that table; D and trimming were worked out from the DNA. The sample has 110,000 to 150,000 clones, around 80% seen once; the top ten hold less than 2%. Sequencing used peripheral blood. The receptor was isolated from a woman aged 55-69 years with acute or convalescent COVID-19. The chain couples TRBV25-1 to TRBJ2-5; 8 nucleotides align to TRBD1. The CDR3: CASSESDREQETQYF. The CDR3 DNA reads TGTGCCAGCAGTGAATCGGACAGGGAACAAGAGACCCAGTACTTC.